This T cell receptor beta chain was profiled in a study of T cell changes during pregnancy in multiple sclerosis. Trimming pared 0 bases from V and 7 bases from J, leaving 22 bases between. Germline assignment: CDR1 MNHEY and CDR2 SMNVEV (reference sequence). CDR3 length: 18 amino acids. This clone was picked up one time. Produced via immunoSEQ multiplex PCR; TCRdb's table is partial and in-frame only. This sample has about 60,000 clones; over 90% occur once, and the top ten carry 0.85%. This clonotype was sampled from a female donor with multiple sclerosis, enrolled in a pregnancy study. The chain has TRBV27 and TRBJ2-4; D may be TRBD2 (6 bases). The specimen comprised peripheral blood, sampled in the first trimester of pregnancy. CDR3 residues: CASSLSLGGVGASNIQYF. The CDR3 region has the DNA TGTGCCAGCAGTTTATCGCTAGGAGGGGTCGGAGCATCGAACATTCAGTACTTC.